This T cell receptor beta chain stems from a study of blood T cell repertoires in COVID-19. Study background: COVID-19 samples collected from the United States, Italy and Spain covered acute and convalescent phases. PBMCs, B-cell-depleted T cells, or T cells provided the cDNA or gDNA that made up the material.

This clone has just one count. The data were produced by immunoSEQ multiplex PCR, yet TCRdb's version contains in-frame clones alone and is incomplete. This table holds under 40,000 clones, approximately 88% found once. The germline gives CDR1 SGDLS, CDR2 YYNGEE. This CDR3 is built from 15 residues. J lost 2 bases, V lost 4 bases, and 8 bases had no gene match. The source is a human donor in a cohort sampled during active COVID-19. This chain links TRBV9 with TRBJ1-1; TRBD1 matches 7 bases. Sequencing was performed on peripheral blood. The CDR3 nucleotides are TGTGCCAGCAGCCCCCCGACAGGGATCAACACTGAAGCTTTCTTT. Encoded protein: CASSPPTGINTEAFF.